The present T cell receptor (beta chain) was sequenced within a study of CD8+ T cells in alopecia areata. On the study more broadly: Once tofacitinib had been taken for 6 to 18 months, 6 months off drug followed. The SALT score measured affected scalp surface percentage in treated patients. Study observations and caveats: Relative to mice, TCR sharing across patients was less clear, a difference possibly HLA-related.

The CDR3 extends over 13 amino acids. With 1 base removed from V and 6 bases from J, the gap between germline ends came to 12 bases. Looked up from germline, CDR1 is GTSNPN and CDR2 is SVGIG (reference sequence). This clone has a single count. Its antigen is undetermined. Treatment indicated: oral pan-JAK inhibitor, 5-10 mg twice daily. In each case, RNA was isolated and then reverse transcribed into cDNA as the sequencing template. TCRdb's copy holds only in-frame clones and misses some; the assay was immunoSEQ multiplex PCR. The repertoire holds about 100,000 clones, with approximately 63% as singletons.

The clonotype comes from a human donor with alopecia areata. The sample in question was CD8+ T cells sorted from blood, obtained at approximately week 56, from a patient treated with tofacitinib. The rearrangement uses TRBV30 and TRBJ1-2, with D uncertain. CDR3 DNA sequence: TGTGCCTGGAGTGCCGGAGGTCGTGATGGCTACACCTTC. Encoded protein: CAWSAGGRDGYTF.